This section outlines one T cell receptor (beta chain) sequence together with its context. This sample is drawn from a study of blood T cells in healthy people across ages. This CDR3 contains 12 residues. The germline gives CDR1 SQVTM, CDR2 ANQGSEA. The use of a sample-barcoded 5' primer and a J-beta primer mix characterized a second PCR of about 7 to 12 cycles. One entry per CDR3 protein, called by TCRdb with MiXCR from the 5' RACE reads. The sample comprises nearly 1 million distinct CDR3 sequences, 51% of which are singletons, and 20% to 25% rests with the top ten. The sequenced material came from blood. The TCR originated in a woman aged 60-75 years in good health. V gene TRBV29-1 combines with J gene TRBJ1-6, with D possibly matching TRBD1 (6 bases). The CDR3 nucleotides are TGCAGTGCCGGACAGCAGGATTCACCCCTCCACTTT. Its translation is CSAGQQDSPLHF.